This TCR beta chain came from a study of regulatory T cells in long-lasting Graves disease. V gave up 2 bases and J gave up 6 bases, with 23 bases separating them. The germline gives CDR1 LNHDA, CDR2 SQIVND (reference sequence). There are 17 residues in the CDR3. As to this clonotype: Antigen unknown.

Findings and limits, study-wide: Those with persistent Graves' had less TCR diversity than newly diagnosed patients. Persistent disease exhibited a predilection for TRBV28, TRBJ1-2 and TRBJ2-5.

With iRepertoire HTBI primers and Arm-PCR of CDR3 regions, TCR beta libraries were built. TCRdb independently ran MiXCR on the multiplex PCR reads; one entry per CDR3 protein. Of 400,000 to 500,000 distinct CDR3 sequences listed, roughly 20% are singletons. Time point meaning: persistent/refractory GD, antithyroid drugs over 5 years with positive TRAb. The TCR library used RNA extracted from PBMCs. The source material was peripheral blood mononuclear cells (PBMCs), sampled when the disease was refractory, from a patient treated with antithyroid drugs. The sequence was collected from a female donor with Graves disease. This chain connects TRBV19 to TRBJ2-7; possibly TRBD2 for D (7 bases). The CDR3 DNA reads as TGTGCCAGTAGTATACGCCCGACGGGGCCTGGGGGGGCCGAGCAGTACTTC. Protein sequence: CASSIRPTGPGGAEQYF. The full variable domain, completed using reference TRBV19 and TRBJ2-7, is DGGITQSPKYLFRKEGQNVTLSCEQNLNHDAMYWYRQDPGQGLRLIYYSQIVNDFQKGDIAEGYSVSREKKESFPLTVTSAQKNPTAFYLCASSIRPTGPGGAEQYFGPGTRLTVT.